This T cell receptor beta chain was sequenced during a study of T cell responses to AZD1222 COVID-19 vaccine. The CDR3 is 17 amino acids. The germline gives CDR1 SEHNR, CDR2 FQNEAQ (reference sequence). With 4 bases clipped from V and 5 bases from J, the junction kept 15 bases outside the gene matches. The assay was immunoSEQ multiplex PCR, and TCRdb's table has in-frame clones only and misses some. The data contain more than 100,000 clones, 90% of them singletons. Sequenced here: peripheral blood, sampled on day 0 of AZD1222 vaccination. The sequence was collected from an adult in good health. The chain joins TRBV7-9 to TRBJ1-1; 8 bases line up with TRBD1. DNA for the CDR3: TGTGCCAGCAGCTCACCTATGGGAGACAGGGGTGGGACTGAAGCTTTCTTT. Its protein product is CASSSPMGDRGGTEAFF.